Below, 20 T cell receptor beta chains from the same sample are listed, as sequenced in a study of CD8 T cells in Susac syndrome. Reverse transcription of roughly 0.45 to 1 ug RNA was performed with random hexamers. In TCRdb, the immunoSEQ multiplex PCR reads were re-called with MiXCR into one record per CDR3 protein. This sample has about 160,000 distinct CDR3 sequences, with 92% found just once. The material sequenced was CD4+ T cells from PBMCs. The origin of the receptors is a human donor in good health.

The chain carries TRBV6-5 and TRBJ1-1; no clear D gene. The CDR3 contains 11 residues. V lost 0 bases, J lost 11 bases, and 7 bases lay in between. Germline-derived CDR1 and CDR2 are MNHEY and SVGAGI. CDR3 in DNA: TGTGCCAGCAGTTACTCAGGGTGGGCTTTCTTT. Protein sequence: CASSYSGWAFF.

CDR3 loop: CSARVLAKNIQYF. The CDR3 DNA follows: TGCAGTGCTAGAGTTCTAGCCAAAAACATTCAGTACTTC. The chain joins TRBV20-1 to TRBJ2-4, with D unclear. Germline assignment: CDR1 DFQATT and CDR2 SNEGSKA (reference sequence). CDR3 length: 13 amino acids. V gave up 1 base and J gave up 0 bases, with 4 bases separating them.

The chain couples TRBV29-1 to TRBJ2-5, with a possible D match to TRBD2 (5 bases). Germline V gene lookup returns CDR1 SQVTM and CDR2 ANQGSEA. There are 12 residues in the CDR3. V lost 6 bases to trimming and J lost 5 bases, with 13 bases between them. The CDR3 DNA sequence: TGCAGCGTCACTGTAGCGAGGGAGACCCAGTACTTC. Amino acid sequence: CSVTVARETQYF.

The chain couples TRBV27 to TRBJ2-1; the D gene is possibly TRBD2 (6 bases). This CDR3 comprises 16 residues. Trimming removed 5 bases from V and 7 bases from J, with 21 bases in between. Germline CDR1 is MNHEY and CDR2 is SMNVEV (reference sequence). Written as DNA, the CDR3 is TGTGCCAGCAGTGCAAATAGCGGAATTCCTAAAAATGAGCAGTTCTTC. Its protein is CASSANSGIPKNEQFF.

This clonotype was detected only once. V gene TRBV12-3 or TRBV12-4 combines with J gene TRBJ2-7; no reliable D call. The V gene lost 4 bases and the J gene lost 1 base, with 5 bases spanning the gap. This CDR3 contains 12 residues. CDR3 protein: CASSSNSYEQYF. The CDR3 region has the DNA TGTGCCAGCAGTTCCAATTCCTACGAGCAGTACTTC.

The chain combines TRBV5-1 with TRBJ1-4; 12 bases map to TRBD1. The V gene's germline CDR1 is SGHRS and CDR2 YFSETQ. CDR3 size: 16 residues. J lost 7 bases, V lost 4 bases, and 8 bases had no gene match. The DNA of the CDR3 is TGCGCCAGCAGCCCCCGGGACAGGGGGCGCGGTGAAAAACTGTTTTTT. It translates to CASSPRDRGRGEKLFF.

The CDR3 loop is CASSRFMGPETQYF. In nucleotides, the CDR3 is TGTGCCAGCAGCCGATTCATGGGGCCGGAGACCCAGTACTTC. The J gene is TRBJ2-5, the V gene TRBV6-5; perhaps TRBD1 as D (5 bases). Germline V gene data show CDR1 as MNHEY and CDR2 as SVGAGI. The CDR3 is made up of 14 amino acids. Trimming shortened V by 6 bases and J by 5 bases, and 16 bases separated the two germline ends.

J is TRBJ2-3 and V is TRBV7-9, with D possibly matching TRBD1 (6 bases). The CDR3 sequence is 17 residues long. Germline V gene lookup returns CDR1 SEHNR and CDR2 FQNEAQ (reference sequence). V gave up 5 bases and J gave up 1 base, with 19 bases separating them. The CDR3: CASSPDTGTTGTDTQYF. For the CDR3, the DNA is TGTGCCAGCAGCCCAGACACTGGGACAACCGGCACAGATACGCAGTATTTT.

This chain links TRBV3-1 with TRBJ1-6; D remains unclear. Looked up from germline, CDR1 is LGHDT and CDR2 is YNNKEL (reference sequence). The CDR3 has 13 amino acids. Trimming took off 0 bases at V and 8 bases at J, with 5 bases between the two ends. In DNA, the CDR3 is TGTGCCAGCAGCCAAGAGGTGGATTCACCCCTCCACTTT. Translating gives CASSQEVDSPLHF.

The CDR3 DNA reads as TGCGCCAGCAGCCAGGGATTGGGTGGCTACACCTTC. Protein product: CASSQGLGGYTF. The V call is TRBV4-1, the J call TRBJ1-2; D is unresolved. V gave up 3 bases and J gave up 7 bases, with 9 bases separating them. Germline lookup yields CDR1 MGHRA and CDR2 YSYEKL. This CDR3 contains 12 residues.

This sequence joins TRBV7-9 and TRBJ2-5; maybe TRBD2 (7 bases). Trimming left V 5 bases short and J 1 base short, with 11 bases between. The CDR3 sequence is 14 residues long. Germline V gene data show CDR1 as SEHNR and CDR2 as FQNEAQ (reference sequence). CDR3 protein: CASSAGASQETQYF. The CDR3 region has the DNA TGTGCCAGCAGCGCGGGGGCCTCCCAAGAGACCCAGTACTTC.

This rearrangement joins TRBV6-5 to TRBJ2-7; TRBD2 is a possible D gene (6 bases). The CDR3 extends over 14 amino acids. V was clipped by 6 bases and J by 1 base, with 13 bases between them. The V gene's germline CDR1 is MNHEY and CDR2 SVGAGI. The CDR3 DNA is TGTGCCAGCAGGGCGGGACGCCTATCCTACGAGCAGTACTTC. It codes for CASRAGRLSYEQYF.

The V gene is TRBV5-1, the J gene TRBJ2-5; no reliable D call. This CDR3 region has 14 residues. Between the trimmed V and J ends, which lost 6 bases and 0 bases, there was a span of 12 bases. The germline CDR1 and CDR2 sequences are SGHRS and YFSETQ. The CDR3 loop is CASTAGQYQETQYF. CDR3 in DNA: TGCGCCAGCACAGCCGGGCAGTACCAAGAGACCCAGTACTTC.

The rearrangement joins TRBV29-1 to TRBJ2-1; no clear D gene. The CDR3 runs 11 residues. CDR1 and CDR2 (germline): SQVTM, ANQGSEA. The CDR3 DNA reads TGCGGTCTAGAGAGGTACAATGAGCAGTTCTTC. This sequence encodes CGLERYNEQFF.

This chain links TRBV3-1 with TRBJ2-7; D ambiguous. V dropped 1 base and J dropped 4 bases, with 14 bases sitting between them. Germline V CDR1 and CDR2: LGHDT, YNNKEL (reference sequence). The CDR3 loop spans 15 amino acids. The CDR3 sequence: CASSQGRTASYEQYF. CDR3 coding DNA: TGTGCCAGCAGCCAAGGGCGGACGGCCTCTTACGAGCAGTACTTC.

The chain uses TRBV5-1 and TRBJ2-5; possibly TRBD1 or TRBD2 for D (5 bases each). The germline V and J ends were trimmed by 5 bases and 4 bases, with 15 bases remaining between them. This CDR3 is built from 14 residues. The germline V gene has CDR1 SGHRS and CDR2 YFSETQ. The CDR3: CASRFTFGGETQYF. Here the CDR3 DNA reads TGCGCCAGCAGATTTACCTTTGGGGGAGAGACCCAGTACTTC.

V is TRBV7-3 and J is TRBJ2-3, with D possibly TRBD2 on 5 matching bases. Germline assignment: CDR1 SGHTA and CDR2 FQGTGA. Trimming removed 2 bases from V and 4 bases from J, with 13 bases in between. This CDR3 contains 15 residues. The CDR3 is CASSLGGPSADTQYF. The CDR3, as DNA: TGTGCCAGCAGCTTAGGAGGCCCCAGCGCAGATACGCAGTATTTT.

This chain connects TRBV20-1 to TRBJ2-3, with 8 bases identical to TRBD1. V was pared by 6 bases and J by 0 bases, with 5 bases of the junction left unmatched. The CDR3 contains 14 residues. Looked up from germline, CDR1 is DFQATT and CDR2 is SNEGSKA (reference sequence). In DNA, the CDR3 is TGCAGTGCGCGGACAGGGACGAGCACAGATACGCAGTATTTT. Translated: CSARTGTSTDTQYF.

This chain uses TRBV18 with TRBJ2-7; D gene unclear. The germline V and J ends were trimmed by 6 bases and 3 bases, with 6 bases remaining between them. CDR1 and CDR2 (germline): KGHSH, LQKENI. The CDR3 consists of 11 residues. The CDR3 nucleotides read TGTGCCAGCTCGTCAAACTACGAGCAGTACTTC. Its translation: CASSSNYEQYF.

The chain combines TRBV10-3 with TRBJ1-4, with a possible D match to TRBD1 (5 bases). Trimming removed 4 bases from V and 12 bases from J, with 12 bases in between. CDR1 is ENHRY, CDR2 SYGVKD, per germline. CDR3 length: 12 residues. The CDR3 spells CAISGGAGELFF. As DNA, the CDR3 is TGTGCCATCAGTGGCGGGGCCGGGGAACTGTTTTTT.